This T cell receptor beta chain was recovered during a study of a mutant IDH1 vaccine in newly diagnosed glioma. The repertoire was sequenced with immunoSEQ multiplex PCR; TCRdb's copy has only in-frame clones and lacks some. Of about 61,000 clones in the sample, 80% were seen once. The CDR3 spans 14 residues. CDR1 is SGHTA and CDR2 is FQGNSA in the germline V gene. V was cut by 5 bases and J by 3 bases, with 14 bases left in between. As regards this clone: Its matching antigen is unknown.

Time point noted: week 11, during vaccination. One vaccine dose held 300 ug of mutant IDH1 20-mer peptide and came with topical imiquimod. The chain combines TRBV7-2 with TRBJ2-7; D may be TRBD1 (7 bases). The sequence derives from a man in his forties or fifties with glioma. Material: PBMCs, obtained from a glioma patient whose treatment included an IDH1 peptide vaccine. The CDR3 DNA sequence: TGTGCCAGCAGCCCCCAGGGGGGCAACTACGAGCAGTACTTC. Translating it yields CASSPQGGNYEQYF.